The 30 T cell receptor beta chains in this list originate from one sample, sequenced in a study of T-cell memory formation after mild COVID-19. Each CDR3 protein is one row after TCRdb ran MiXCR on the 5' RACE reads. Of roughly 300,000 distinct CDR3 sequences listed, around 13% are singletons. Sequenced input: PBMCs or a T cell subset sorted from them (not recorded which). The receptors were gathered from a man aged 18 to 35 who had mild COVID-19 (a few samples of this study predate the infection). Cell type and time point are not known.

The V gene is TRBV11-2, the J gene TRBJ1-2; no definite D call. This CDR3 spans 14 amino acids. Germline V gene sequence: CDR1 SGHAT, CDR2 FQNNGV. Trimming removed 5 bases at V and 4 bases at J, with 14 bases between. In DNA form, the CDR3 reads TGTGCCAGCAGCCCAGTCGGGGTCGCCTATGGCTACACCTTC. Protein sequence: CASSPVGVAYGYTF.

In its sample, this clonotype was seen a few times. The V and J genes are TRBV9 and TRBJ1-6; D gene uncertain. CDR1 SGDLS and CDR2 YYNGEE come from the germline V gene. The CDR3 contains 17 residues. Trimming cost V 0 bases and J 9 bases, with 19 bases left between them. The CDR3 DNA follows: TGTGCCAGCAGCGTAGGTGCCGGCTTTGGTCTCGCTTCACCCCTCCACTTT. This sequence encodes CASSVGAGFGLASPLHF.

The CDR3 is CSAKILAFYNEQFF. The CDR3 coding sequence is TGCAGTGCTAAGATACTAGCTTTCTACAATGAGCAGTTCTTC. This chain links TRBV20-1 with TRBJ2-1, with D perhaps matching TRBD2 (6 bases). Germline CDR1 and CDR2: DFQATT and SNEGSKA (reference sequence). The V end lost 4 bases, the J end lost 3 bases, and 13 bases lay between the germline ends. The CDR3 extends over 14 amino acids.

The CDR3 DNA reads as TGTGCCAGCAGCCCCACGGGTTCCAAAAACATTCAGTACTTC. Translated, it gives CASSPTGSKNIQYF. V is TRBV27 and J is TRBJ2-4; D gene uncertain. V was cut by 6 bases and J by 2 bases, with 11 bases left in between. Per germline, CDR1 MNHEY and CDR2 SMNVEV (reference sequence). The CDR3 is 14 residues long.

The chain has TRBV6-5 and TRBJ1-1; perhaps TRBD1 as D (6 bases). V lost 4 bases, J lost 0 bases, and 12 bases lay in between. CDR1 and CDR2 from the germline V gene are MNHEY and SVGAGI. This CDR3 has 15 residues. The CDR3 DNA is TGTGCCAGCAGTTCCACGAGGGGGGTGAACACTGAAGCTTTCTTT. Its protein is CASSSTRGVNTEAFF.

This clonotype showed up just a few times. The V and J genes are TRBV6-1 and TRBJ2-1; unclear D gene. With 6 bases removed from V and 3 bases from J, the gap between germline ends came to 9 bases. The CDR3 runs to 13 residues. Per germline, CDR1 MNHNS and CDR2 SASEGT. In DNA, the CDR3 is TGTGCCAGCAGAGAGGACGGCTACAATGAGCAGTTCTTC. Protein: CASREDGYNEQFF.

CDR3 amino acids: CARPRLADYGEQFF. In DNA, the CDR3 is TGTGCCAGACCGAGACTAGCGGACTACGGTGAGCAGTTCTTC. The chain joins TRBV19 to TRBJ2-1; TRBD2 aligns across 9 bases. The CDR3 has 14 amino acids. The germline gives CDR1 LNHDA, CDR2 SQIVND (reference sequence). V was pared by 9 bases and J by 9 bases, with 12 bases of the junction left unmatched.

This chain links TRBV7-2 with TRBJ1-2, with 7 bases matching TRBD1. V dropped 2 bases and J dropped 1; count of bases not matched to a gene: 7. Germline V CDR1 and CDR2: SGHTA, FQGNSA. The CDR3 contains 16 residues. The CDR3 spells CASSLPWAGGNYGYTF. CDR3 nucleotides: TGTGCCAGCAGCTTACCCTGGGCAGGGGGTAACTATGGCTACACCTTC.

The chain is built from TRBV11-3 and TRBJ2-2, with D possibly matching TRBD2 (7 bases). This CDR3 spans 15 amino acids. Germline CDR1 is SGHNT and CDR2 is YENEEA. The germline V and J ends were trimmed by 1 base and 5 bases, with 11 bases remaining between them. CDR3 sequence: CASSLAGGVTGELFF. The CDR3 DNA follows: TGTGCCAGCAGCTTAGCGGGGGGCGTTACCGGGGAGCTGTTTTTT.

This chain links TRBV7-2 with TRBJ2-3; 8 nucleotides match TRBD2. This CDR3 contains 16 residues. From germline, CDR1 is SGHTA and CDR2 FQGNSA. V shed 5 bases, J shed 0 bases, and the junction held 7 bases outside the gene matches. The CDR3 is CASSPWVAGSTDTQYF. The CDR3, as DNA: TGTGCCAGCAGCCCCTGGGTAGCGGGGAGCACAGATACGCAGTATTTT.

This clonotype has only a few counts. This chain connects TRBV5-4 to TRBJ1-3; a possible D gene is TRBD1 (5 bases). Germline CDR1 reads SGHNT; CDR2 reads YYREEE (reference sequence). This CDR3 has 17 residues. Trimming pared 0 bases from V and 0 bases from J, leaving 13 bases between. The CDR3 DNA reads as TGTGCCAGCAGCTTGGGCGGGACGGTAAACTCTGGAAACACCATATATTTT. Translated, it gives CASSLGGTVNSGNTIYF. The full variable domain, in which reference TRBV5-4 and TRBJ1-3 provide the parts outside the CDR3, is ETGVTQSPTHLIKTRGQQVTLRCSSQSGHNTVSWYQQALGQGPQFIFQYYREEENGRGNFPPRFSGLQFPNYSSELNVNALELDDSALYLCASSLGGTVNSGNTIYFGEGSWLTVV.

J is TRBJ2-1 and V is TRBV5-1, with TRBD2 matching over 10 bases. The J segment lost 4 bases and the V segment lost 4 bases, leaving 5 bases of the junction unmatched. The CDR3 contains 15 residues. The germline gives CDR1 SGHRS, CDR2 YFSETQ. The CDR3 spells CASSVTSGEYNEQFF. The CDR3 DNA reads TGCGCCAGCAGCGTAACTAGCGGGGAGTACAATGAGCAGTTCTTC.

CDR3 loop: CASSPGTDSTDTQYF. As DNA, the CDR3 is TGTGCCAGCAGCCCTGGGACAGATAGCACAGATACGCAGTATTTT. The chain employs TRBV7-9 and TRBJ2-3; the match to TRBD1 covers 7 bases. Germline-derived CDR1 and CDR2 are SEHNR and FQNEAQ (reference sequence). The CDR3 runs to 15 residues. V was clipped by 5 bases and J by 0 bases; unmatched bases: 5.

This chain links TRBV14 with TRBJ2-5, with TRBD1 matching over 9 bases. The germline CDR1 and CDR2 sequences are SGHDN and FVKESK. The CDR3 length is 15 residues. Trimming took 2 bases from V and 3 from J; bases not matched to a gene: 4. The CDR3, as DNA: TGTGCCAGCAGCCAACTGGACAGGGGAAAAGAGACCCAGTACTTC. Translated: CASSQLDRGKETQYF.

V and J are TRBV4-2 and TRBJ2-1; no reliable D call. Germline lookup yields CDR1 LGHNA and CDR2 YNFKEQ. This CDR3 contains 15 residues. V was shortened by 4 bases and J by 8 bases, with 18 bases between the two germline ends. The CDR3 coding sequence is TGTGCCAGCAGCCCCAGCCTGCCGCGGAACGATGAGCAGTTCTTC. This translates into CASSPSLPRNDEQFF.

V is TRBV5-6 and J is TRBJ2-2; TRBD1 matches 7 bases. The CDR3 has 14 residues. Germline values: CDR1 SGHDT, CDR2 YYEEEE. Losses at the gene ends were 3 bases for V and 6 bases for J; bases not matched to a gene: 5. Here the CDR3 reads CASSSDRVAGELFF. The CDR3 bases are TGTGCCAGCAGCTCTGACAGGGTCGCCGGGGAGCTGTTTTTT.

This clonotype was observed a handful of times. This sequence joins TRBV9 and TRBJ2-1; 8 bases are a match to TRBD1. The V gene's germline CDR1 is SGDLS and CDR2 YYNGEE. This CDR3 region has 14 residues. Trimming took 4 bases from V and 7 from J; bases not matched to a gene: 7. The CDR3 sequence: CASSIQGARNEQFF. CDR3 sequence (DNA): TGTGCCAGCAGCATTCAGGGGGCGCGGAATGAGCAGTTCTTC.

In this sample, this clonotype turned up a few times. The V and J genes are TRBV12-5 and TRBJ1-5, with D unresolved. Trimming removed 2 bases from V and 2 bases from J, with 10 bases in between. CDR3 length: 15 residues. Germline V CDR1 and CDR2: LGHNT, FRNRAP. The CDR3 here is CASGLISVGNQPQHF. CDR3 coding DNA: TGTGCTAGTGGTTTGATCTCCGTGGGCAATCAGCCCCAGCATTTT.

J is TRBJ2-3 and V is TRBV24-1; 11 bases align to TRBD1. This CDR3 is 17 amino acids long. V lost 4 bases, J lost 4 bases, and 9 bases stayed unmatched. CDR1 and CDR2 from the germline V gene are KGHDR and SFDVKD. This CDR3 is CATSDTGQGAASDTQYF. The CDR3 DNA is TGTGCCACCAGTGACACCGGACAGGGGGCGGCTTCAGATACGCAGTATTTT.

This sequence joins TRBV24-1 and TRBJ2-1; D may be TRBD1 or TRBD2 (5 bases each). V was shortened by 4 bases and J by 5 bases, with 17 bases between the two germline ends. The CDR3 has 16 amino acids. In germline, CDR1 is KGHDR, CDR2 SFDVKD. In DNA form, the CDR3 reads TGTGCCACCAGTGACAGCGACAGCGGCCCCCACAATGAGCAGTTCTTC. Its protein product is CATSDSDSGPHNEQFF.

This clonotype appeared a few times. The rearrangement links TRBV6-5 to TRBJ1-2; D not resolved. The CDR3 is 14 amino acids. The germline V gene encodes CDR1 MNHEY and CDR2 SVGAGI. V lost 2 bases and J 2 bases, leaving 9 bases between the germline ends. CDR3 protein: CASSYRLRNYGYTF. DNA of the CDR3: TGTGCCAGCAGTTACAGATTGAGGAACTATGGCTACACCTTC.

This clonotype has a handful of counts. V gene TRBV7-2 combines with J gene TRBJ2-5, with TRBD2 matching over 12 bases. The CDR3 sequence is 15 residues long. Germline lookup yields CDR1 SGHTA and CDR2 FQGNSA. With V trimmed by 7 bases and J by 4 bases, 7 bases remained unmatched. The CDR3 loop is CASTQTSGGLETQYF. The CDR3 DNA is TGTGCCAGCACCCAGACTAGCGGGGGATTAGAGACCCAGTACTTC.

This clonotype has only a few counts. This chain links TRBV3-1 with TRBJ2-6; D is uncertain. The V end was cut by 4 bases, the J end by 0 bases, with 10 bases between. This CDR3 region has 16 residues. CDR1 LGHDT and CDR2 YNNKEL come from the germline V gene (reference sequence). CDR3 region: CASSRGGISGANVLTF. In DNA form, the CDR3 reads TGTGCCAGCAGCCGAGGTGGGATCTCTGGGGCCAACGTCCTGACTTTC. The variable domain in full, with the rest retrieved from reference TRBV3-1 and TRBJ2-6, is DTAVSQTPKYLVTQMGNDKSIKCEQNLGHDTMYWYKQDSKKFLKIMFSYNNKELIINETVPNRFSPKSPDKAHLNLHINSLELGDSAVYFCASSRGGISGANVLTFGAGSRLTVL.

The chain recombines TRBV24-1 with TRBJ2-5, with a possible D match to TRBD1 (5 bases). Trimming removed 8 bases at V and 4 bases at J, with 16 bases between. The CDR3 contains 14 residues. The germline gives CDR1 KGHDR, CDR2 SFDVKD. CDR3 loop: CATMGPERGETQYF. The CDR3 DNA follows: TGTGCCACCATGGGGCCGGAAAGGGGAGAGACCCAGTACTTC.

This clonotype was picked up many times. The genes are TRBV7-2 and TRBJ2-7, with D tentatively TRBD2 (6 bases). Trimming shortened V by 0 bases and J by 0 bases, and 9 bases separated the two germline ends. CDR3 length: 15 residues. Germline values: CDR1 SGHTA, CDR2 FQGNSA. The CDR3 here is CASSLAPGASYEQYV. Written as DNA, the CDR3 is TGTGCCAGCAGCTTAGCTCCGGGAGCCTCCTACGAGCAGTACGTC.

This rearrangement joins TRBV7-8 to TRBJ2-2; 9 bases line up with TRBD2. This CDR3 is built from 16 residues. The V gene end was trimmed by 1 base and the J gene end by 6 bases; junction bases not matched to a gene: 6. Germline V CDR1 and CDR2: SGHVS, FQNEAQ. The CDR3 nucleotides read TGTGCCAGCAGCTTAGGGGGACTAGCCCTGGCCGGGGAGCTGTTTTTT. Translation: CASSLGGLALAGELFF.

This clonotype was detected a few times. The J gene is TRBJ1-5, the V gene TRBV9, with D hard to call. V was trimmed by 3 bases and J by 7 bases, leaving 17 bases between them. CDR1 and CDR2 (germline): SGDLS, YYNGEE. The CDR3 has 15 residues. The CDR3 DNA reads TGTGCCAGCAGCGAGGGCCCCACCGAAGGCCAGCCCCAGCATTTT. This translates into CASSEGPTEGQPQHF.

This clonotype has only a few counts. The chain employs TRBV5-1 and TRBJ2-2; perhaps TRBD1 as D (6 bases). This CDR3 region has 15 residues. V was pared by 2 bases and J by 0 bases, with 8 bases between. Germline V gene data show CDR1 as SGHRS and CDR2 as YFSETQ. DNA of the CDR3: TGCGCCAGCAGCTTAGACAGGCCGAACACCGGGGAGCTGTTTTTT. This gives the protein CASSLDRPNTGELFF. Full variable domain (missing parts from reference TRBV5-1 and TRBJ2-2): KAGVTQTPRYLIKTRGQQVTLSCSPISGHRSVSWYQQTPGQGLQFLFEYFSETQRNKGNFPGRFSGRQFSNSRSEMNVSTLELGDSALYLCASSLDRPNTGELFFGEGSRLTVL.

In this sample, this clonotype turned up a few times. The chain uses TRBV12-3 or TRBV12-4 and TRBJ1-3; perhaps TRBD1 as D (5 bases). The CDR3 loop spans 14 amino acids. V shed 2 bases and J shed 4 bases, with 9 bases lying between them. CDR3 protein: CASSLLTAGNTIYF. The DNA of the CDR3 is TGTGCCAGCAGTTTACTGACAGCCGGAAACACCATATATTTT.

The genes are TRBV12-3 or TRBV12-4 and TRBJ1-2, with D tentatively TRBD1 (5 bases). V lost 4 bases and J lost 1, with 7 bases in between. The CDR3 sequence is 13 residues long. The chain's CDR3 is CASSWGINYGYTF. CDR3 coding DNA: TGTGCCAGCAGTTGGGGCATTAACTATGGCTACACCTTC.